The entry below gives a single T cell receptor (beta chain) sequence along with its context. The sample originates from a study of shared clonotypes between healthy human individuals. CD45RO negativity and positive selection for CCR7 defined naive CD8 cells, a population that excluded terminally differentiated effector memory CD45RA+ cells. Germline V gene lookup returns CDR1 PRHDT and CDR2 FYEKMQ (reference sequence). V lost 8 bases and J 4 bases, leaving 14 bases between the germline ends. The CDR3 length is 13 residues. The DNA input per sorted-subset replicate PCR was 150 to 200 ng, corresponding to roughly 30,000 T cell genomes. Clones were sequenced by immunoSEQ multiplex PCR, and TCRdb holds only the in-frame ones, with some missing. This sample carries roughly 2,000,000 clones, less than 95% of them seen once, and the ten largest clones take 0.95% to 1.5%.

The clonotype comes from a man in his late teens or twenties in good health. Material for sequencing was naive CD8+ T cells sorted from blood. This sequence joins TRBV13 and TRBJ1-1, with D maybe TRBD1 (6 bases). CDR3 sequence (DNA): TGTGCCAGCCTCGGACAGCTACTCACTGAAGCTTTCTTT. This gives the protein CASLGQLLTEAFF.